A single sample gave rise to the 21 T cell receptor beta chains below, sequenced in a study of vaccination effects on CD4 cells after COVID-19. The protocol was immunoSEQ multiplex PCR, while the TCRdb copy is restricted to in-frame clones and leaves out a portion. The sample holds roughly 25,000 clones, about four fifths seen once. Viral peptide pool expansion of antigen-specific CD4+ T cells preceded sequencing in the ViraFEST assay. Isolating CD4+ T cells followed 9 to 10 days of culture. Infection with SARS-CoV-2 occurred in the person between March and December 2020, and PCR confirmed it. The antigens for these receptors are not known. The material was CD4+ T cells from PBMCs cultured with HCoV-NL63 spike peptides, obtained before COVID-19 vaccination. These receptors came from a human donor who had a prior SARS-CoV-2 infection.

This clone was seen only a few times. This chain links TRBV2 with TRBJ1-1; 7 bases are a match to TRBD1. CDR3 length equals 13 residues. Looked up from germline, CDR1 is SNHLY and CDR2 is FYNNEI. V lost 6 bases, J lost 5 bases, and 6 bases stayed unmatched. CDR3 amino acids: CASRVQGLTEAFF. As DNA, the CDR3 is TGTGCCAGCAGAGTACAGGGGTTAACTGAAGCTTTCTTT.

CDR3 sequence (DNA): TGTGCCAGCAGCCCCACACCCGAATCCGGCACCGGGGAGCTGTTTTTT. Translating it yields CASSPTPESGTGELFF. The chain uses TRBV5-6 and TRBJ2-2; no reliable D call. Germline CDR1 reads SGHDT; CDR2 reads YYEEEE. The CDR3 totals 16 residues. The germline V and J ends were trimmed by 4 bases and 4 bases, with 17 bases remaining between them. The complete variable domain, with remaining parts taken from reference TRBV5-6 and TRBJ2-2, reads DAGVTQSPTHLIKTRGQQVTLRCSPKSGHDTVSWYQQALGQGPQFIFQYYEEEERQRGNFPDRFSGHQFPNYSSELNVNALLLGDSALYLCASSPTPESGTGELFFGEGSRLTVL.

The chain couples TRBV29-1 to TRBJ2-7; 7 positions agree with TRBD2. Germline V gives CDR1 SQVTM, CDR2 ANQGSEA. The CDR3 length is 15 residues. V was pared by 6 bases and J by 0 bases, with 11 bases of the junction left unmatched. CDR3 bases: TGCAGCGTGGGGGGGAGGTCCTCGAGCTCCTACGAGCAGTACTTC. Encoded protein: CSVGGRSSSSYEQYF.

The gene calls are TRBV5-5 and TRBJ2-7; tentatively, D is TRBD2 (5 bases). This CDR3 has 17 residues. V shed 2 bases and J shed 2 bases, with 20 bases lying between them. Germline CDR1 and CDR2: SGHKS and YYEKEE (reference sequence). The CDR3 region is CASSLNASPGLTYEQYF. The CDR3 region has the DNA TGTGCCAGCAGCTTAAATGCGTCTCCAGGACTCACCTACGAGCAGTACTTC.

This clone was seen once. V gene TRBV5-1 combines with J gene TRBJ2-3; perhaps TRBD2 as D (5 bases). The CDR3 extends over 15 amino acids. The germline V gene encodes CDR1 SGHRS and CDR2 YFSETQ. V dropped 1 base and J dropped 5 bases, with 14 bases sitting between them. The CDR3 DNA follows: TGCGCCAGCAGCTTGTATGACGGGAATAGAGATACGCAGTATTTT. It specifies CASSLYDGNRDTQYF.

The genes are TRBV2 and TRBJ2-2; 10 bases are shared with TRBD2. The trim removed 6 bases at V and 6 bases at J, leaving 7 bases unmatched. CDR3 size: 15 residues. The germline CDR1 and CDR2 sequences are SNHLY and FYNNEI. CDR3 sequence reads: CASRVRLAGAGELFF. Here the CDR3 DNA reads TGTGCCAGCAGGGTCAGACTAGCGGGCGCCGGGGAGCTGTTTTTT.

This chain links TRBV5-4 with TRBJ1-1; D not resolved. Germline V gives CDR1 SGHNT, CDR2 YYREEE (reference sequence). This CDR3 comprises 14 residues. V shed 4 bases and J shed 2 bases, with 12 bases lying between them. The CDR3 loop reads CASSREGYNTEAFF. CDR3 DNA: TGTGCCAGCAGCAGGGAAGGGTACAACACTGAAGCTTTCTTT.

J is TRBJ1-3 and V is TRBV11-3, with D possibly TRBD1 on 6 matching bases. CDR1 is SGHNT, CDR2 YENEEA, per germline. This CDR3 comprises 16 residues. V shed 5 bases and J shed 3 bases, with 17 bases lying between them. The CDR3 region has the DNA TGTGCCAGCAGCCCACCGCGGGGGGCCGGTGGAAACACCATATATTTT. Amino acids: CASSPPRGAGGNTIYF. Looking up the rest from reference TRBV11-3 and TRBJ1-3 gives the full variable domain: EAGVVQSPRYKIIEKKQPVAFWCNPISGHNTLYWYLQNLGQGPELLIRYENEEAVDDSQLPKDRFSAERLKGVDSTLKIQPAELGDSAVYLCASSPPRGAGGNTIYFGEGSWLTVV.

This chain connects TRBV5-1 to TRBJ1-6; D might be TRBD1 (6 bases). The CDR3 loop spans 14 amino acids. The V end lost 6 bases, the J end lost 7 bases, and 14 bases lay between the germline ends. Germline V CDR1 and CDR2: SGHRS, YFSETQ. CDR3 bases: TGCGCCAGCACCCGACAGGATTTCAATTCACCCCTCCACTTT. It codes for CASTRQDFNSPLHF.

V is TRBV2 and J is TRBJ2-1, with a weak D call TRBD2 (6 bases). The CDR3 has 13 residues. The germline CDR1 and CDR2 sequences are SNHLY and FYNNEI. V was cut by 8 bases and J by 10 bases, with 18 bases left in between. CDR3 residues: CASRSGVVDEQFF. In nucleotides, the CDR3 is TGTGCCAGCCGTTCGGGAGTCGTGGACGAGCAGTTCTTC. Filled out from reference TRBV2 and TRBJ2-1, the complete variable domain reads EPEVTQTPSHQVTQMGQEVILRCVPISNHLYFYWYRQILGQKVEFLVSFYNNEISEKSEIFDDQFSVERPDGSNFTLKIRSTKLEDSAMYFCASRSGVVDEQFFGPGTRLTVL.

A word on this clone: Other DNA sequences in the sample encode the same CDR3. The rearrangement joins TRBV7-2 to TRBJ2-1; unclear D gene. The CDR3 has 12 residues. Germline CDR1 SGHTA, CDR2 FQGNSA. V lost 5 bases and J lost 4, with 6 bases in between. In nucleotides, the CDR3 is TGTGCCAGCAGCGGTGCGTACAATGAGCAGTTCTTC. This codes for CASSGAYNEQFF.

The gene calls are TRBV7-9 and TRBJ2-1; TRBD1 aligns across 8 bases. Germline CDR1 and CDR2: SEHNR and FQNEAQ (reference sequence). This CDR3 contains 15 residues. The V gene end was trimmed by 5 bases and the J gene end by 3 bases; junction bases not matched to a gene: 6. CDR3 sequence reads: CASSQGTGGYNEQFF. The CDR3 bases are TGTGCCAGCAGCCAGGGGACAGGAGGCTACAATGAGCAGTTCTTC.

This rearrangement joins TRBV6-5 to TRBJ2-3, with 9 bases aligning to TRBD2. Germline loops: CDR1 MNHEY, CDR2 SVGAGI. J gave up 6 bases and V 0 bases, and 4 bases lay outside the gene matches. The CDR3 runs to 15 residues. The CDR3 bases are TGTGCCAGCAGTTACTCTCTAGCGGGGCCCGATACGCAGTATTTT. This sequence encodes CASSYSLAGPDTQYF.

The chain recombines TRBV4-2 with TRBJ2-1; D unresolved. The CDR3 consists of 14 residues. Germline V lookup: CDR1 LGHNA, CDR2 YNFKEQ. V was clipped by 2 bases and J by 0 bases, with 5 bases between them. CDR3 sequence reads: CASSQMVSYNEQFF. The CDR3 DNA reads as TGTGCCAGCAGCCAAATGGTCTCCTACAATGAGCAGTTCTTC.

The chain carries TRBV27 and TRBJ2-5; the match to TRBD1 covers 9 bases. The germline V gene encodes CDR1 MNHEY and CDR2 SMNVEV (reference sequence). The CDR3 contains 15 residues. The V segment lost 7 bases and the J segment 3 bases; nucleotides outside the gene matches: 9. DNA of the CDR3: TGTGCCAGCAAAAGAAGGACAGGGGATGAAGAGACCCAGTACTTC. Translation: CASKRRTGDEETQYF.

The chain has TRBV3-1 (or the pseudogene TRBV3-2) and TRBJ2-5, with 13 bases fitting TRBD2. Germline V gives CDR1 LGHDT, CDR2 YNNKEL (reference sequence). J was trimmed by 2 bases and V by 4 bases; bases with no gene match: 7. This CDR3 is built from 17 residues. The CDR3 loop is CASSPSGLAGYQETQYF. DNA of the CDR3: TGTGCCAGCAGCCCGTCGGGACTAGCGGGGTATCAAGAGACCCAGTACTTC.

This chain connects TRBV20-1 to TRBJ1-1; D ambiguous. The CDR3 contains 11 residues. Per the germline V gene, CDR1 is DFQATT and CDR2 is SNEGSKA (reference sequence). The CDR3 sequence: CSADGNTEAFF. Here the CDR3 DNA reads TGCAGCGCCGACGGGAACACTGAAGCTTTCTTT.

This clone was recorded once. Here the CDR3 reads CASSPWGSRRGEKLFF. The CDR3 nucleotides are TGTGCCAGCAGCCCATGGGGGAGCCGAAGGGGGGAAAAACTGTTTTTT. The chain couples TRBV7-2 to TRBJ1-4, with D perhaps TRBD1 (6 bases). V was cut by 5 bases and J by 8 bases, with 21 bases left in between. This CDR3 has 16 residues. CDR1 is SGHTA and CDR2 is FQGNSA in the germline V gene. The whole variable domain, remainder taken from reference TRBV7-2 and TRBJ1-4, is GAGVSQSPSNKVTEKGKDVELRCDPISGHTALYWYRQSLGQGLEFLIYFQGNSAPDKSGLPSDRFSAERTGGSVSTLTIQRTQQEDSAVYLCASSPWGSRRGEKLFFGSGTQLSVL.

The J gene is TRBJ1-2, the V gene TRBV7-3; D is undetermined. CDR1 and CDR2 from the germline V gene are SGHTA and FQGTGA. CDR3 length: 14 residues. Trimming removed 5 bases at V and 0 bases at J, with 10 bases between. Here the CDR3 reads CASSPGSSNYGYTF. The CDR3 DNA reads TGTGCCAGCAGCCCCGGTAGTTCTAACTATGGCTACACCTTC.

V is TRBV5-1 and J is TRBJ2-7; D gene ambiguous. Trimming took off 3 bases at V and 6 bases at J, with 13 bases between the two ends. Germline lookup yields CDR1 SGHRS and CDR2 YFSETQ. The CDR3 consists of 13 residues. The DNA of the CDR3 is TGCGCCAGCAGCTACAATCCTGGCGGCGAGCAGTACTTC. It translates to CASSYNPGGEQYF. The complete variable domain, with remaining parts taken from reference TRBV5-1 and TRBJ2-7, reads KAGVTQTPRYLIKTRGQQVTLSCSPISGHRSVSWYQQTPGQGLQFLFEYFSETQRNKGNFPGRFSGRQFSNSRSEMNVSTLELGDSALYLCASSYNPGGEQYFGPGTRLTVT.

This clone is a singleton in its sample. The rearrangement links TRBV7-3 to TRBJ2-2; 10 positions match TRBD1. J lost 3 bases, V lost 5 bases, and 9 bases had no gene match. Germline CDR1 reads SGHTA; CDR2 reads FQGTGA. The CDR3 spans 17 residues. CDR3 coding DNA: TGTGCCAGCAGCCAGAGAAGGACAGGGGGTGACACCGGGGAGCTGTTTTTT. Protein product: CASSQRRTGGDTGELFF.